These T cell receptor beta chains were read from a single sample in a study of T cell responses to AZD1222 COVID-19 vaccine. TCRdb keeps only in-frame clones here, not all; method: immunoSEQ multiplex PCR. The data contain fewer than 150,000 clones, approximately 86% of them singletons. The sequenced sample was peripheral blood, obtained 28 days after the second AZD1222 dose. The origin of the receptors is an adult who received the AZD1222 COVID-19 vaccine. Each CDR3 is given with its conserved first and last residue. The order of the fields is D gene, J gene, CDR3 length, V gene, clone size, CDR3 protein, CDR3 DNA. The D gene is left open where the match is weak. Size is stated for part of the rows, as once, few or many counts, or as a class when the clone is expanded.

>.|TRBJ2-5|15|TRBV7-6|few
CASSFTTRSQETQYF
TGTGCCAGCAGCTTTACGACAAGGTCCCAAGAGACCCAGTACTTC
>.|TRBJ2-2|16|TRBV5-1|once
CASSLMVGGNTGELFF
TGCGCCAGCAGCTTGATGGTGGGGGGGAACACCGGGGAGCTGTTTTTT
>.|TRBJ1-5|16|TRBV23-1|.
CASSQRAIAGNQPQHF
TGCGCCAGCAGTCAAAGGGCCATTGCGGGCAATCAGCCCCAGCATTTT
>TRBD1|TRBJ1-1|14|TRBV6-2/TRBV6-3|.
CASSKQGGNTEAFF
TGTGCCAGCAGTAAACAGGGGGGAAACACTGAAGCTTTCTTT
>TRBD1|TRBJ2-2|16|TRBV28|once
CASSPGDRGDTGELFF
TGTGCCAGCAGCCCGGGGGACAGGGGGGACACCGGGGAGCTGTTTTTT
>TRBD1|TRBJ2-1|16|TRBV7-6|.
CASSLLGTGTYNEQFF
TGTGCCAGCAGCTTATTGGGGACAGGTACCTACAATGAGCAGTTCTTC
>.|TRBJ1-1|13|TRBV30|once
CAWSVRPNTEAFF
TGTGCCTGGAGTGTACGTCCGAACACTGAAGCTTTCTTT
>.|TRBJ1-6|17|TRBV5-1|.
CASSLRYRSSYNSPLHF
TGCGCCAGCAGCTTGAGGTACAGGAGCTCCTATAATTCACCCCTCCACTTT
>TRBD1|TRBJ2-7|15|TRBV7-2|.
CASSLGTGTSYEQYF
TGTGCCAGCAGCCTCGGGACAGGGACTTCCTACGAGCAGTACTTC
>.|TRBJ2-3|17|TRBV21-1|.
CASSKVVAFPRTDTQYF
TGTGCCAGCAGCAAAGTCGTAGCTTTCCCAAGGACAGATACGCAGTATTTT